This TCR beta chain was sequenced during a study of regulatory T cells in long-lasting Graves disease (dated by TCRdb to the early 2020s). Context from the whole study: Persistent Graves' disease meant more than 5 years of antithyroid drug treatment with TSH receptor autoantibodies that stayed positive. On average, persistent Graves' disease patients in the clinical cohort had been on antithyroid drugs for about 10.3 years. A total of some 35 samples underwent TCR sequencing, from 13 patients with persistent Graves' disease and some 20 patients with newly diagnosed Graves' disease. Persistent Graves' disease patients were compared with newly diagnosed Graves' disease patients by peripheral blood TCR sequencing and RNA sequencing. The study took place in China and was registered as a clinical trial.

The library was prepared using multiplex PCR. These reads were obtained on an Illumina HiSeq 4000. TCR beta libraries were built with iRepertoire HTBI primers and Arm-PCR amplification of CDR3 regions. Before sequencing, the PCR products went through gel purification. As for the authors' bioinformatics: A total of some 65 TRBV and 14 TRBJ segments were identified across samples and were used for gene usage analysis of CDR3 amino acid clonotypes. Filtered high-quality paired reads were merged into contigs using COPE and FqMerger. BLAST was used to align contigs to IMGT TRBV, TRBD and TRBJ reference genes, with CDR3 defined following IMGT. Highly expanded clones were defined as clonotypes with a frequency above 0.1%. Repertoire diversity was measured by Shannon entropy, and V-J evenness by the Gini coefficient. A clonotype was considered public if more than one individual shared it. TCRdb took the public reads, trimmed them with fastp at Q25, ran MiXCR for clone calling and kept in-frame beta chains. Duplicate CDR3 protein sequences are folded into a single record with the most common DNA and genes. These V and J calls are TCRdb output, not the study's own analysis. The sample includes roughly 400,000 distinct CDR3 sequences, with 21% observed a single time. 13% to 15% of the sample rests with the top ten.

Here V drops 6 bases and J drops 16 bases, and the junction holds 16 bases not matched to any gene. The CDR3 runs 15 residues from the cysteine to the phenylalanine. Only CDR3 DNA is held: 45 bases, read in frame from base 1. CDR1 and CDR2, per the germline V gene, are SNHLY and FYNNEI. In the case of this clonotype: It has no known antigen specificity. No much larger clonotype is one base removed from it; base qualities were not supplied.

Overall results and qualifications from the work: Preferential use of TRBV28, TRBJ1-2 and TRBJ2-5 was observed in persistent disease, whereas TRBV20-1 and TRBJ2-1 were favored in newly diagnosed disease. Sequencing and analysis were restricted to the TCR beta chain. Patients with persistent disease shared more public clonotypes (fewer than 3,000) than newly diagnosed patients did (more than 900). As a limitation, the authors acknowledged that the small sample size may reduce accuracy. The study examined only peripheral blood because the primary lesion, thyroid tissue, could not be accessed. Persistent Graves' disease patients showed lower TCR Shannon entropy and fewer highly expanded clones than newly diagnosed patients, suggesting clonal expansion.

The sample's time point label, decoded: persistent/refractory GD, antithyroid drugs over 5 years with positive TRAb. RNA was extracted from PBMCs in TRIzol for both TCR sequencing and RNA sequencing. The diagnosis of Graves' disease followed American Thyroid Association guidelines. Patients for the study were recruited at an endocrinology department in Xi'an, China. Each patient gave approximately 10 milliliters of peripheral blood, collected in an EDTA anticoagulant tube. Ficoll Paque Plus density gradient separation was used to isolate PBMCs, and no further T cell sorting was performed. An Agilent 2100 Bioanalyzer and agarose gel were used to assess RNA quality, and a NanoDrop 2000 was used to measure RNA concentration.

The sequence came from a female donor with Graves disease. The chain is made from TRBV2 and TRBJ2-2, and TRBD1 matches 11 of the central bases. The sequencing here drew on peripheral blood mononuclear cells (PBMCs), taken when the disease was refractory, from a patient treated with antithyroid drugs. In nucleotide form, the sequence is TGTGCCAGCAGCCAATGGACAGGGGGCGGCGGGGGGCCGTTTTTT. Its coded protein is CASSQWTGGGGGPFF.